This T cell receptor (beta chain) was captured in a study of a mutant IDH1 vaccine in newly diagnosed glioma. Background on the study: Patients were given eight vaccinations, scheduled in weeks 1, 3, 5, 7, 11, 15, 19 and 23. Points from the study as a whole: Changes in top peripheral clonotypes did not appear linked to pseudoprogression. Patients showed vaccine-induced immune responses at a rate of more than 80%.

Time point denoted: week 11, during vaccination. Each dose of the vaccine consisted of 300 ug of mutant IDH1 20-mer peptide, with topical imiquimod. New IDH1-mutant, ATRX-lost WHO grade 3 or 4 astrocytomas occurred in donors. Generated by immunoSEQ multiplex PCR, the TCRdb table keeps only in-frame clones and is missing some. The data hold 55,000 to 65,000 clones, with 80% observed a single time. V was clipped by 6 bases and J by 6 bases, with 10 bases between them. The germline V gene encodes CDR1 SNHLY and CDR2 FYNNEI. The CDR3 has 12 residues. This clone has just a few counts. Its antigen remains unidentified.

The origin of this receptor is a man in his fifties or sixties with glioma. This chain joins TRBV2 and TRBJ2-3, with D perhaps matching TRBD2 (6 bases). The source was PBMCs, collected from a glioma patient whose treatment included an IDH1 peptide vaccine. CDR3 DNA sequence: TGTGCCAGCAGACTAGCTCAGGATACGCAGTATTTT. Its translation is CASRLAQDTQYF.